A selection of T cell receptor beta chains follows, all from one sample in a study of cytomegalovirus exposure and HLA in healthy donors. Only in-frame clones appear in the TCRdb table, and some are missing; sequencing was by immunoSEQ multiplex PCR. The data show approximately 190,000 clones, 82% seen once. What was sequenced was PBMCs. The receptors here all came from a woman under 30 in good health and CMV-seronegative. Each CDR3 is given with its conserved first and last residue. D genes are given only for firm matches. For some rows the clone size is stated as once, few or many, or as a class when expanded; others skip it.

D gene	clone size	V gene	J gene	CDR3 DNA	CDR3 protein
NA	NA	TRBV7-9	TRBJ1-1	TGTGCCAGCAGTCAGGGTCTGGGAACTGAAGCTTTCTTT	CASSQGLGTEAFF
NA	NA	TRBV6-5	TRBJ2-1	TGTGCCAGCAGCTCCCCCAATGAGCAGTTCTTC	CASSSPNEQFF
NA	NA	TRBV4-3	TRBJ2-7	TGCGCCAGCAGCCAAGATATAGTCCCCTACGAGCAGTACTTC	CASSQDIVPYEQYF
NA	once	TRBV19	TRBJ1-3	TGTGCCAGTAGTGAGCCAGGGTACTCTGGAAACACCATATATTTT	CASSEPGYSGNTIYF
NA	once	TRBV7-9	TRBJ1-2	TGTGCCAGCAGCCCCCGGTCAGACACTAACTATGGCTACACCTTC	CASSPRSDTNYGYTF
TRBD1	NA	TRBV19	TRBJ1-1	TGTGCCACTAAGGACAGGGCAAACACTGAAGCTTTCTTT	CATKDRANTEAFF
TRBD1	NA	TRBV4-1	TRBJ1-5	TGCGCCAGCAGGAATCGACTGGGACAGGGGGGAAATCAGCCCCAGCATTTT	CASRNRLGQGGNQPQHF
NA	NA	TRBV28	TRBJ1-4	TGTGCCAGCAGTTCGTACAGGGTTAACACTAATGAAAAACTGTTTTTT	CASSSYRVNTNEKLFF
TRBD1	few	TRBV27	TRBJ1-2	TGTGCCAGCAGTTTATGGGGACAGGGGTATGGCTACACCTTC	CASSLWGQGYGYTF
NA	NA	TRBV7-9	TRBJ1-2	TGTGCCAGCAGCTTGGCCCACCTCCGTAACTATGGCTACACCTTC	CASSLAHLRNYGYTF
TRBD1	NA	TRBV28	TRBJ2-2	TGTGCCAGCAGTTCAGGGGGCCAAACCAGGGAGCTGTTTTTT	CASSSGGQTRELFF
TRBD1	NA	TRBV9	TRBJ1-2	TGTGCCAGCAGCGACAGTACAGGGGAGATGAACGGTGATGGCTACACCTTC	CASSDSTGEMNGDGYTF
TRBD2	NA	TRBV7-9	TRBJ2-2	TGTTCCAGCAGCTTATCCTCACTAGCGGGAGTTCCCGGGGAGCTGTTTTTT	CSSSLSSLAGVPGELFF
NA	few	TRBV9	TRBJ2-4	TGTGCCAGCAGCGCTGTGGGGGACTTTACAAACATTCAGTACTTC	CASSAVGDFTNIQYF
NA	NA	TRBV27	TRBJ1-5	TGTGCCAGCAGTCCCTCGGGGATAAATCAGCCCCAGCATTTT	CASSPSGINQPQHF
TRBD2	NA	TRBV5-6	TRBJ2-1	TGTGCCAGCAGCTTGGAAGTTTTGGCGGGAGGCTCCTACAATGAGCAGTTCTTC	CASSLEVLAGGSYNEQFF
TRBD1	few	TRBV2	TRBJ1-1	TGTGCCAGCATTCGGGACAGCAACACTGAAGCTTTCTTT	CASIRDSNTEAFF
TRBD2	NA	TRBV9	TRBJ2-5	TGTGCCAGCAGCACCAGACTAGCGGATTTGAGGGAGACCCAGTACTTC	CASSTRLADLRETQYF
NA	NA	TRBV19	TRBJ2-3	TGTGCCAGTAGTATTGGCTTTGGTCACACAGATACGCAGTATTTT	CASSIGFGHTDTQYF
NA	NA	TRBV30	TRBJ2-7	TGTGCCTGGAGTGTATCCTACGAGCAGTACTTC	CAWSVSYEQYF
TRBD1	few	TRBV11-2	TRBJ2-6	TGTGCCAGCAGCTTAGTAGGGACAGGGCTCGCCTCTGGGGCCAACGTCCTGACTTTC	CASSLVGTGLASGANVLTF
TRBD1	NA	TRBV7-9	TRBJ2-5	TGTGCCAGCAGCCTACTGACAGGGAAAGAGACCCAGTACTTC	CASSLLTGKETQYF
NA	NA	TRBV7-6	TRBJ1-2	TGTGCCAGCAGCTTAGAGGCGGCATCTAACTATGGCTACACCTTC	CASSLEAASNYGYTF
NA	NA	TRBV11-2	TRBJ1-1	TGTGCCAGCAGCTTTCTATTGACAGCGAACACTGAAGCTTTCTTT	CASSFLLTANTEAFF
NA	NA	TRBV4-3	TRBJ2-1	TGCGCCAGCAGTCTCTGGGCGAGCAGGGACAATGAGCAGTTCTTC	CASSLWASRDNEQFF
NA	once	TRBV7-8	TRBJ2-1	TGTGCCAGCAGCTTAGCTTCTCCTAGCGTGACCTACAATGAGCAGTTCTTC	CASSLASPSVTYNEQFF
TRBD1	NA	TRBV30	TRBJ1-6	TGTGCCTGGAGTGCACAGGGGAGCTCCTATAATTCACCCCTCCACTTT	CAWSAQGSSYNSPLHF
NA	once	TRBV28	TRBJ1-2	TGTGCCAGCAGCTCACAGGGATACCAGACTATATATGGCTACACCTTC	CASSSQGYQTIYGYTF
NA	few	TRBV6-5	TRBJ1-1	TGTGCCAGCAGCGCAGGAGAAGGGGGAACTGAAGCTTTCTTT	CASSAGEGGTEAFF
NA	few	TRBV5-1	TRBJ2-5	TGCGCCAGCAGCTTCGCGGAGGAGACCCAGTACTTC	CASSFAEETQYF
NA	few	TRBV27	TRBJ1-2	TGTGCCAGCAGTTTACAAAGGGGTAACTATGGCTACACCTTC	CASSLQRGNYGYTF
NA	once	TRBV19	TRBJ2-1	TGTGCCAGTAGTGGAGATCTAGCGCGCTCCTACAATGAGCAGTTCTTC	CASSGDLARSYNEQFF
TRBD1	NA	TRBV27	TRBJ1-1	TGTGCCAGCAGGCTAAACACAGGGGGCTGGACTGAAGCTTTCTTT	CASRLNTGGWTEAFF
TRBD2	NA	TRBV7-2	TRBJ2-4	TGTGCCAGCAGCTCCCCGACTAGCGGGAGCATAGCCAAAAACATTCAGTACTTC	CASSSPTSGSIAKNIQYF
NA	once	TRBV28	TRBJ2-5	TGTGCCAGCACCCCGGTAATATGGCAAGAGACCCAGTACTTC	CASTPVIWQETQYF
NA	few	TRBV6-5	TRBJ1-1	TGTGCCAGCAGTTACCCTCGACGGGGTGGTGAAGCTTTCTTT	CASSYPRRGGEAFF
TRBD1	NA	TRBV10-3	TRBJ1-5	TGTGCCTCCTCGTTCGGGACAGGGACTCCCCATAGCAATCAGCCCCAGCATTTT	CASSFGTGTPHSNQPQHF
NA	NA	TRBV14	TRBJ1-1	TGTGCCAGCAGCCAAGAGGGGGGCATCCGCGGGAGCACTGAAGCTTTCTTT	CASSQEGGIRGSTEAFF
NA	NA	TRBV7-9	TRBJ2-1	TGTGCCAGCAGCTTAATGCTCGCGAACTACAATGAGCAGTTCTTC	CASSLMLANYNEQFF
NA	NA	TRBV19	TRBJ1-4	TGTGCCAGTAGTATAGCCATGCGGGAAAAACTGTTTTTT	CASSIAMREKLFF
TRBD1	once	TRBV28	TRBJ1-1	TGTGCCAGCAGTTCAGGGGGGAACACTGAAGCTTTCTTT	CASSSGGNTEAFF
NA	NA	TRBV7-2	TRBJ1-2	TGTGCCAGCAGCTTAGCCAGGGTCTATGGCTACACCTTC	CASSLARVYGYTF
NA	NA	TRBV30	TRBJ2-1	TGTGCCTGGAGTGCGAGGGTGCCCTACAATGAGCAGTTCTTC	CAWSARVPYNEQFF
TRBD1	NA	TRBV5-1	TRBJ2-3	TGCGCCAGCAGCCCCGGGACAGGGGGCGCAGATACGCAGTATTTT	CASSPGTGGADTQYF